The entry that follows covers one T cell receptor beta chain sequence. As yet, its antigen is unknown. The CDR3 consists of 16 residues. The source of the sample is a study of shared clonotypes between healthy human individuals. About the study: A couple of female and a few male donors aged 18 to 49 were enrolled. Study-wide results and limits: Richness estimates generally favored naive over memory subsets.

Template for every sorted-subset replicate PCR totaled approximately 0.2 ug DNA, roughly 30,000 T cell genomes. Measured with immunoSEQ multiplex PCR; TCRdb has only the in-frame clones, and not every one. Of roughly 1,000,000 clones in the sample, around 78% were seen once. The sequence was collected from a man younger than 35 in good health. Some clones in this sample may be carry-over from other donors' samples. Sample: memory CD4+ T cells from PBMCs. Subset described: CD45RA-negative fraction. This rearrangement joins TRBV12-1 to TRBJ1-5; the D segment call TRBD1 is taken from the table without a DNA check. TRBV12-1 is a pseudogene locus. The CDR3 DNA is TGTGCCAGCAGCCCTTCACAGGGTACGGGCAATCAGCCCCAGCATTTT. It specifies CASSPSQGTGNQPQHF.